This section outlines one T cell receptor (beta chain) sequence together with its context. For repertoire sequencing, the TCR beta CDR3 regions were amplified from RNA transcripts. Second-round multiplex PCR came after a first-round RT-PCR that employed HTBI primers. TCRdb independently ran MiXCR on the multiplex PCR reads; one entry per CDR3 protein. Seen here are about 230,000 distinct CDR3 sequences, 40% to 50% observed once, and the top ten hold less than 60%. The source of the sample is a study of Graves' ophthalmopathy and Graves' hyperthyroidism. Germline V CDR1 and CDR2: SGHTA, FQGTGA. The CDR3 totals 13 residues. Trimming shortened V by 7 bases and J by 0 bases, and 4 bases separated the two germline ends.

Material: peripheral blood. V is TRBV7-3 and J is TRBJ2-6; D unresolved. This TCR derives from an adult man with Graves' ophthalmopathy. The CDR3 coding sequence is TGTGCCAGCACCAACTCTGGGGCCAACGTCCTGACTTTC. Encoded protein: CASTNSGANVLTF.